Listed here are 10 T cell receptor beta chains from one sample, sequenced in a study of T cell responses to AZD1222 COVID-19 vaccine. The protocol was immunoSEQ multiplex PCR, while the TCRdb copy is restricted to in-frame clones and leaves out a portion. The sample lists fewer than 130,000 clones, 88% occurring once. Sequencing used peripheral blood, obtained on day 0 of AZD1222 vaccination. The receptors were gathered from an adult in good health.

The chain recombines TRBV5-1 with TRBJ1-2; tentative D call: TRBD1 (5 bases). This CDR3 comprises 13 residues. With 4 bases removed from V and 4 bases from J, the gap between germline ends came to 11 bases. In germline, CDR1 is SGHRS, CDR2 YFSETQ. For the CDR3, the DNA is TGCGCCAGCAGCCCCGACAGCAGCTATGGCTACACCTTC. This gives the protein CASSPDSSYGYTF. The full variable domain, completed using reference TRBV5-1 and TRBJ1-2, is KAGVTQTPRYLIKTRGQQVTLSCSPISGHRSVSWYQQTPGQGLQFLFEYFSETQRNKGNFPGRFSGRQFSNSRSEMNVSTLELGDSALYLCASSPDSSYGYTFGSGTRLTVV.

The gene calls are TRBV19 and TRBJ1-5, with D possibly being TRBD1 (5 bases). This CDR3 spans 11 amino acids. The V gene lost 5 bases and the J gene lost 13 bases, with 12 bases spanning the gap. Germline V gene sequence: CDR1 LNHDA, CDR2 SQIVND (reference sequence). CDR3 in amino acids: CASSPGLEQHF. CDR3 nucleotides: TGTGCCAGTAGTCCGGGACTCGAACAGCATTTT.

The chain joins TRBV14 to TRBJ2-1; weak D call: TRBD1 (6 bases). The V gene's germline CDR1 is SGHDN and CDR2 FVKESK. The V and J ends lost 4 bases and 8 bases respectively, with 15 bases between them. The CDR3 runs 14 residues. The DNA of the CDR3 is TGTGCCAGCAGCCCTGGGGGCGGGCGGGATGAGCAGTTCTTC. This translates into CASSPGGGRDEQFF.

The rearrangement joins TRBV2 to TRBJ2-7, with TRBD1 matching 8 bases. This CDR3 is built from 17 residues. Germline V CDR1 and CDR2: SNHLY, FYNNEI. J was trimmed by 4 bases and V by 2 bases; bases with no gene match: 13. CDR3 bases: TGTGCCAGCAGTGAACCAACCACAGGGGGGCTGGAGTACGAGCAGTACTTC. It encodes CASSEPTTGGLEYEQYF.

This CDR3 is CSVGSSGSGTEAFF. CDR3 in DNA: TGCAGCGTTGGATCATCGGGCTCTGGGACTGAAGCTTTCTTT. The chain links TRBV29-1 to TRBJ1-1; unclear D gene. The CDR3 contains 14 residues. Trimming removed 4 bases at V and 5 bases at J, with 17 bases between. Looked up from germline, CDR1 is SQVTM and CDR2 is ANQGSEA. Looking up the rest from reference TRBV29-1 and TRBJ1-1 gives the full variable domain: SAVISQKPSRDICQRGTSLTIQCQVDSQVTMMFWYRQQPGQSLTLIATANQGSEATYESGFVIDKFPISRPNLTFSTLTVSNMSPEDSSIYLCSVGSSGSGTEAFFGQGTRLTVV.

The V call is TRBV7-6, the J call TRBJ2-7, with D perhaps matching TRBD2 (6 bases). Germline V gene data show CDR1 as SGHVS and CDR2 as FNYEAQ. This CDR3 is 16 amino acids long. The V end was cut by 5 bases, the J end by 2 bases, with 19 bases between. The CDR3 sequence: CASSVEVAESTYEQYF. DNA for the CDR3: TGTGCCAGCAGCGTCGAGGTAGCGGAGTCAACCTACGAGCAGTACTTC.

V usage is TRBV4-1 and J usage is TRBJ1-6, with D unresolved. The V gene lost 3 bases and the J gene lost 8 bases, with 17 bases spanning the gap. This CDR3 contains 16 residues. Germline V gene sequence: CDR1 MGHRA, CDR2 YSYEKL. The DNA of the CDR3 is TGCGCCAGCAGCCACCCGAGGGATCGCCGAGATTCACCCCTCCACTTT. Translated: CASSHPRDRRDSPLHF.

Here the CDR3 reads CASSSAAVYGYTF. As DNA, the CDR3 is TGTGCCAGCAGTTCGGCCGCGGTCTATGGCTACACCTTC. The V and J genes are TRBV12-3 or TRBV12-4 and TRBJ1-2; the D is unclear. Trimming took 4 bases from V and 4 from J, leaving 10 bases between them. The CDR3 has 13 residues.

CDR3 residues: CASSQEAVTEAFF. Here the CDR3 DNA reads TGCGCCAGCAGCCAAGAGGCTGTCACTGAAGCTTTCTTT. The rearrangement uses TRBV4-1 and TRBJ1-1; D not certain. This CDR3 is 13 amino acids long. Germline lookup yields CDR1 MGHRA and CDR2 YSYEKL. The V and J ends lost 0 bases and 4 bases respectively, with 6 bases between them.

J is TRBJ1-6 and V is TRBV7-8; 8 positions agree with TRBD1. Germline CDR1 and CDR2: SGHVS and FQNEAQ. Trimming removed 4 bases from V and 9 bases from J; junction bases left unmatched: 8. CDR3 length equals 15 residues. The chain's CDR3 is CASSWETGESSPLHF. The CDR3 region has the DNA TGTGCCAGCAGCTGGGAGACAGGGGAAAGTTCACCCCTCCACTTT.